This TCR beta chain originates from a study of blood T cells in healthy people across ages. General study points: Age showed a roughly linear inverse relationship with TCR beta diversity per million T cells. Among long-lived donors, naive CD4+ cells were more numerous and diversity higher than in aged donors.

Donors each provided around 10 milliliters of peripheral blood. This clonotype was detected a few times. What it binds is unknown. Germline CDR1 SQVTM, CDR2 ANQGSEA. The CDR3 runs to 12 residues. Primed by a sample-barcoded 5' primer and a J-beta primer mix, a second PCR proceeded for 7 to 11 cycles. A 12-random-nucleotide template-switch adaptor tagged each cDNA molecule. A single record per CDR3 protein comes from TCRdb applying MiXCR to the 5' RACE reads. Among about 680,000 distinct CDR3 sequences listed, over 45% were seen once. V gene TRBV29-1 combines with J gene TRBJ2-3; 7 bases map to TRBD2. This receptor was taken from a woman aged 60 to 75 in good health. Material: blood. CDR3 nucleotide sequence: TGCACCGTGGCGGGAGCCACAGATACGCAGTATTTT. This sequence encodes CTVAGATDTQYF.